Below, 14 T cell receptor beta chains from the same sample are listed, as sequenced in a study of T cell repertoires in cytomegalovirus infection. Antigens for these TCRs are unknown. TCRdb re-derived calls from the reads in MiXCR, one entry per CDR3 protein. The sample contains around 900,000 distinct CDR3 sequences, roughly 30% of which appear only once. Source: cultured CD8+ T cells from PBMCs, taken from culture after CMV antigen stimulation. Receptors originate from a human donor in good health (CMV status not recorded). Some clones in this sample may be carry-over from other donors' samples.

The chain uses TRBV28 and TRBJ1-1; maybe TRBD1 (6 bases). From germline, CDR1 is MDHEN and CDR2 SYDVKM. This CDR3 contains 17 residues. V dropped 2 bases and J dropped 3 bases, with 19 bases sitting between them. The CDR3 DNA sequence: TGTGCCAGCAGTTTACCTACAGGGTCAGATTTGGACACTGAAGCTTTCTTT. It translates to CASSLPTGSDLDTEAFF.

The chain has TRBV27 and TRBJ1-1, with D maybe TRBD1 (6 bases). CDR1 is MNHEY, CDR2 SMNVEV, per germline (reference sequence). The CDR3 has 14 residues. The V end was cut by 2 bases, the J end by 1 base, with 8 bases between. The CDR3 loop reads CASSLDRQNTEAFF. Here the CDR3 DNA reads TGTGCCAGCAGTTTAGACAGGCAGAACACTGAAGCTTTCTTT.

This clonotype was picked up a small number of times. The chain links TRBV6-6 to TRBJ1-1, with TRBD1 as a possible D gene (5 bases). The CDR3 runs to 13 residues. Trimming stripped 10 bases from V and 5 bases from J, with 17 bases between. Germline values: CDR1 MNHNY, CDR2 SVGAGI (reference sequence). The CDR3 DNA reads as TGTGCCACGTTGGGGAGGGGAGGAACTGAAGCTTTCTTT. Protein product: CATLGRGGTEAFF.

On this clonotype: Being one base from a much bigger clone, this may be a read error. V usage is TRBV7-6 and J usage is TRBJ2-3; D uncertain. The CDR3 sequence is 15 residues long. Trimming took off 0 bases at V and 2 bases at J, with 9 bases between the two ends. Germline V gene data show CDR1 as SGHVS and CDR2 as FNYEAQ. CDR3 protein: CASSLASGDTDTQYF. CDR3 sequence (DNA): TGTGCCAGCAGCTTAGCGTCTGGGGACACAGATACGCAGTATTTT.

This clonotype was counted between two and nine times. V and J are TRBV6-2 or TRBV6-3 and TRBJ1-6, with D uncertain. V dropped 8 bases and J dropped 5 bases, with 7 bases sitting between them. This CDR3 is 12 amino acids long. CDR1 is MNHEY and CDR2 is SVGEGT in the germline V gene. In nucleotides, the CDR3 is TGTGCCAGCCGGGAGAATAATTCACCCCTCCACTTT. It yields the protein CASRENNSPLHF.

The CDR3 sequence: CASSVGLLQTDTQYF. DNA for the CDR3: TGTGCCAGCAGCGTGGGACTTTTGCAGACAGATACGCAGTATTTT. V gene TRBV9 combines with J gene TRBJ2-3; TRBD2 is a possible D gene (6 bases). Germline assignment: CDR1 SGDLS and CDR2 YYNGEE. Trimming removed 2 bases from V and 3 bases from J, with 13 bases in between. The CDR3 sequence is 15 residues long.

This clonotype was seen only a few times. The chain has TRBV5-4 and TRBJ1-2; D is undetermined. The CDR3 spans 9 residues. V lost 7 bases and J lost 8, with 6 bases in between. Germline values: CDR1 SGHNT, CDR2 YYREEE (reference sequence). CDR3 nucleotide sequence: TGTGCCAGCCCGCCAGGCTACACCTTC. This encodes CASPPGYTF.

The V and J genes are TRBV7-9 and TRBJ2-2; D is unclear. The CDR3 is made up of 10 amino acids. Germline CDR1 is SEHNR and CDR2 is FQNEAQ (reference sequence). Trimming removed 10 bases at V and 4 bases at J, with 4 bases between. The CDR3 DNA reads as TGTGCCATCACCACCGGGGAGCTGTTTTTT. It is translated as CAITTGELFF. Variable domain in full (rest from reference TRBV7-9 and TRBJ2-2): DTGVSQNPRHKITKRGQNVTFRCDPISEHNRLYWYRQTLGQGPEFLTYFQNEAQLEKSRLLSDRFSAERPKGSFSTLEIQRTEQGDSAMYLCAITTGELFFGEGSRLTVL.

This chain joins TRBV6-5 and TRBJ2-7; 8 positions match TRBD1. Trimming cost V 7 bases and J 2 bases; bases outside gene matches: 7. Germline V CDR1 and CDR2: MNHEY, SVGAGI. The CDR3 consists of 14 residues. CDR3 in amino acids: CASTPGQGPYEQYV. For the CDR3, the DNA is TGTGCCAGCACCCCTGGACAGGGCCCCTACGAGCAGTACGTC.

This clonotype showed up many times. CDR3 sequence: CASSQGGWTALRSNYGYTF. The CDR3 nucleotides read TGTGCCAGCAGTCAGGGGGGTTGGACAGCCCTCCGTTCTAACTATGGCTACACCTTC. This chain links TRBV6-5 with TRBJ1-2; 7 nucleotides agree with TRBD1. J was trimmed by 0 bases and V by 5 bases; bases with no gene match: 18. Looked up from germline, CDR1 is MNHEY and CDR2 is SVGAGI. CDR3 length: 19 amino acids.

Worth noting for this clonotype: The junction differs from germline at one of its ends, possibly a read error. The chain is built from TRBV9 and TRBJ2-1, with D unresolved. The germline CDR1 and CDR2 sequences are SGDLS and YYNGEE. The CDR3 has 12 amino acids. The CDR3 loop reads CASRVENNEQFF. The DNA for the CDR3 is TGTGCCAGCAGGGTAGAAAACAATGAGCAGTTCTTC. Drawing the rest from reference TRBV9 and TRBJ2-1, the complete variable domain is DSGVTQTPKHLITATGQRVTLRCSPRSGDLSVYWYQQSLDQGLQFLIQYYNGEERAKGNILERFSAQQFPDLHSELNLSSLELGDSALYFCASRVENNEQFFGPGTRLTVL.

This clonotype was found a few times. The chain employs TRBV27 and TRBJ2-2; 9 nucleotides line up with TRBD1. V lost 0 bases, J lost 4 bases, and 12 bases stayed unmatched. The CDR3 covers 19 residues. CDR1 is MNHEY and CDR2 is SMNVEV in the germline V gene (reference sequence). CDR3 nucleotide sequence: TGTGCCAGCAGTTTATCCGGGACAGGGAGGGAACTAATCACCGGGGAGCTGTTTTTT. Residues: CASSLSGTGRELITGELFF.

This clonotype was observed a handful of times. J is TRBJ1-4 and V is TRBV7-6, with D uncertain. Germline V lookup: CDR1 SGHVS, CDR2 FNYEAQ. With 1 base removed from V and 0 bases from J, the gap between germline ends came to 6 bases. CDR3 length equals 15 residues. The CDR3 region has the DNA TGTGCCAGCAGCTTAGACCTTGCAACTAATGAAAAACTGTTTTTT. Its translation is CASSLDLATNEKLFF.

This clonotype was seen a few times. This rearrangement joins TRBV4-3 to TRBJ2-2; 11 bases map to TRBD1. The V gene end was trimmed by 7 bases and the J gene end by 5 bases; junction bases not matched to a gene: 9. CDR1 and CDR2 from the germline V gene are LGHNA and YSLEER. This CDR3 region has 16 residues. CDR3: CASTRGGTGGTGELFF. As DNA, the CDR3 is TGCGCCAGCACTAGAGGAGGGACAGGGGGAACCGGGGAGCTGTTTTTT.